The 6 T cell receptor beta chains presented below share a single source sample, sequenced in a study of cytomegalovirus exposure and HLA in healthy donors. Vbeta (60) and Jbeta (13) primers were used in the PCR. The table came from immunoSEQ multiplex PCR; TCRdb's copy has only in-frame clones and leaves some out. Among about 120,000 clones, 65% to 80% were seen once, and the ten largest hold about 32%. Sequences were obtained from PBMCs. These receptors were taken from a man aged 55 to 69 in good health and CMV-seropositive.

The V call is TRBV5-6, the J call TRBJ1-1; 11 bases agree with TRBD1. The CDR3 contains 15 residues. The V segment lost 4 bases and the J segment 4 bases; nucleotides outside the gene matches: 6. The V gene's germline CDR1 is SGHDT and CDR2 YYEEEE. CDR3 region: CASSPGGTGGTEAFF. The CDR3 coding sequence is TGTGCCAGCAGCCCCGGGGGGACAGGGGGCACTGAAGCTTTCTTT.

This chain joins TRBV15 and TRBJ1-5; D is ambiguous. V lost 0 bases, J lost 2 bases, and 11 bases lay in between. This CDR3 is built from 16 residues. CDR1 and CDR2 (germline): LNHNV, YYDKDF (reference sequence). This chain's CDR3 is CATSRDAPEGNQPQHF. DNA for the CDR3: TGTGCCACCAGCAGAGATGCCCCGGAGGGCAATCAGCCCCAGCATTTT.

This chain links TRBV7-2 with TRBJ2-7; 15 nucleotides line up with TRBD2. The V gene's germline CDR1 is SGHTA and CDR2 FQGNSA. With 4 bases clipped from V and 10 bases from J, the junction kept 5 bases outside the gene matches. The CDR3 is 14 residues long. The CDR3 reads CASSSWTSGRAQYF. DNA of the CDR3: TGTGCCAGCAGCTCCTGGACTAGCGGGAGGGCCCAGTACTTC.

The V call is TRBV19, the J call TRBJ2-7; 7 bases match TRBD1. Germline V gene data show CDR1 as LNHDA and CDR2 as SQIVND (reference sequence). This CDR3 comprises 16 residues. The V and J ends lost 2 bases and 2 bases, in that order; junction bases with no gene match: 9. The CDR3 DNA sequence: TGTGCCAGTAGTATAAATGGGAGACAGGGAGCCTACGAGCAGTACTTC. Translation gives CASSINGRQGAYEQYF. Using reference TRBV19 and TRBJ2-7 for the parts outside the CDR3, the full variable domain is DGGITQSPKYLFRKEGQNVTLSCEQNLNHDAMYWYRQDPGQGLRLIYYSQIVNDFQKGDIAEGYSVSREKKESFPLTVTSAQKNPTAFYLCASSINGRQGAYEQYFGPGTRLTVT.

This chain connects TRBV2 to TRBJ2-3, with TRBD2 as a possible D gene (7 bases). The V and J ends lost 5 bases and 2 bases respectively, with 11 bases between them. CDR1 and CDR2 from the germline V gene are SNHLY and FYNNEI. The CDR3 runs to 14 residues. The CDR3 loop reads CASSSGGPTDTQYF. The CDR3 nucleotides read TGTGCCAGCAGTTCCGGGGGGCCCACAGATACGCAGTATTTT.

The chain combines TRBV2 with TRBJ2-1; 7 bases are shared with TRBD2. J was trimmed by 9 bases and V by 6 bases; bases with no gene match: 5. The CDR3 runs to 12 residues. The germline gives CDR1 SNHLY, CDR2 FYNNEI. The CDR3 nucleotides are TGTGCCAGCAGCGGGGGAGGGATTGAGCAGTTCTTC. Amino acid sequence: CASSGGGIEQFF.